A selection of T cell receptor beta chains follows, all from one sample in a study of cytomegalovirus exposure and HLA in healthy donors. Measured with immunoSEQ multiplex PCR; TCRdb has only the in-frame clones, and not every one. Found here are some 140,000 clones, 80% of them singletons; the top ten hold around 5.2%. What was sequenced was PBMCs. These receptors were taken from a woman aged 40 to 50 in good health and CMV-seropositive. CDR3s leave out the opening cysteine and the closing phenylalanine or tryptophan.

v_call cdr3_aa
TRBV5-1 ASSSRVLDTQY
TRBV5-1 ASSRGQAYNEQF
TRBV7-9 AGQGPAGGPTNEQF
TRBV27 ASSLRVGYEQY
TRBV11-2 ASSRGGSDTGELF
TRBV12-5 ASGFRPDTQY
TRBV7-7 ASRPILANMYNEQF
TRBV27 ASSLFGLAGPYEQY
TRBV18 ASSLRTNKKLF
TRBV7-9 ASSLGGGNQPQH
TRBV19 ASTADRYTEAF
TRBV29-1 SVEGIGYSTGELF
TRBV7-9 SSSSNRRGAF
TRBV7-3 ASSPHTGAGANVLT
TRBV6-5 ASSYLSEQF
TRBV5-4 ASSSGGRGDTEAF
TRBV18 ASSLGPVNYEQY
TRBV19 ASSTPGQTYEQY
TRBV30 AWTPKSPPYEQY
TRBV10-3 AISELADYNEQF
TRBV27 ASRGYVTGELF
TRBV13 ASTDFRSPEQY
TRBV2 ASKGDSGLTGGGIQY
TRBV21-1 ASSPRQGSNGYT
TRBV25-1 ASSVSGTGPDTDTQY
TRBV14 ASSQDWGVAHNEQF
TRBV19 ASTRLASSYNEQF
TRBV19 ASWTVGYRNTIY
TRBV2 ASSVWSQLLTSGGTDTQY